The clone carrying this T cell receptor (beta chain) was seen once. This record comes from a study of hypomethylating agent response in myelodysplastic syndrome. Across the whole study: About six patients responded with complete response or hematologic improvement; four or five did not.

As handled by the study authors: VDJdb flagged roughly 1.6% of approximately 150,000 unique clonotypes as previously reported viral-epitope-specific. Data came from immunoSEQ multiplex PCR; TCRdb stores just in-frame clones and leaves some out. Clonal size and the V and J genes are those of that table, whereas D and trimming came from the DNA. The sample yields about 3,600 clones, approximately 78% seen once. Trimming removed 0 bases from V and 7 bases from J, with 4 bases in between. The CDR3 loop spans 11 amino acids. The germline CDR1 and CDR2 sequences are DFQATT and SNEGSKA (reference sequence).

The specimen was bone marrow, collected before or after starting hypomethylating agent treatment for myelodysplastic syndrome (not recorded which). The clonotype was recovered from a human donor with myelodysplastic syndrome. V and J are TRBV20-1 and TRBJ2-1; D is unclear. CDR3 bases: TGCAGTGCTAGAGAGGTGAATGAGCAGTTCTTC. This gives the protein CSAREVNEQFF.